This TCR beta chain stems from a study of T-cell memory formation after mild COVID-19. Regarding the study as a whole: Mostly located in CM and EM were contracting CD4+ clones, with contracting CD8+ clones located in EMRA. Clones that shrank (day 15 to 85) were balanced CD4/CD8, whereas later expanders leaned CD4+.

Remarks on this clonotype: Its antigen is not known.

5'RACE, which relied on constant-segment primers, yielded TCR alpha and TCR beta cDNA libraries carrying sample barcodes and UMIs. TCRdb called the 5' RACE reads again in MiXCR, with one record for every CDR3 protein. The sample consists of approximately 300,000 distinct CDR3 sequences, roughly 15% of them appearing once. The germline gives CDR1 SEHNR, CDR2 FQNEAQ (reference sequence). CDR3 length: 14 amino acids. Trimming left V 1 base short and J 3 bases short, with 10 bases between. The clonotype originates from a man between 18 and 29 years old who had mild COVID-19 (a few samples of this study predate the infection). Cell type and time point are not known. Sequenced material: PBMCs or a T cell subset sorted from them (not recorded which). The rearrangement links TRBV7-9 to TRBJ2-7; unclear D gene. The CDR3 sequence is CASSLVLRNYEQYF. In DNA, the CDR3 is TGTGCCAGCAGCTTAGTGCTGAGAAACTACGAGCAGTACTTC. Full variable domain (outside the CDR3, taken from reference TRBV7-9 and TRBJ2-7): DTGVSQNPRHKITKRGQNVTFRCDPISEHNRLYWYRQTLGQGPEFLTYFQNEAQLEKSRLLSDRFSAERPKGSFSTLEIQRTEQGDSAMYLCASSLVLRNYEQYFGPGTRLTVT.